These 20 T cell receptor beta chains originate from one sample sequenced in a study of shared clonotypes between healthy human individuals. Measured with immunoSEQ multiplex PCR; TCRdb has only the in-frame clones, and not every one. Altogether about 2.4 million clones are present, approximately 93% being singletons, with the ten largest covering approximately 0.36%. Sequences were obtained from naive CD4+ T cells from PBMCs. Regarding subset: CD45RA+ positively selected. These receptors all stem from a man aged 18 to 30 in good health. Some clones in this sample may be carry-over from other donors' samples.

This clone was counted a single time. This rearrangement joins TRBV7-9 to TRBJ2-5; 10 nucleotides agree with TRBD1. This CDR3 spans 19 amino acids. Germline CDR1 is SEHNR and CDR2 is FQNEAQ (reference sequence). The V and J ends lost 7 bases and 5 bases, in that order; junction bases with no gene match: 22. CDR3 sequence (DNA): TGTGCCAGCACCGAGAGGGGCCGTTGGGGGACAGGGGAGACGGAGACCCAGTACTTC. Amino acid sequence: CASTERGRWGTGETETQYF.

The V and J genes are TRBV6-5 and TRBJ1-2; D ambiguous. Trimming took off 4 bases at V and 4 bases at J, with 10 bases between the two ends. CDR1 is MNHEY and CDR2 is SVGAGI in the germline V gene. The CDR3 has 13 amino acids. CDR3 DNA sequence: TGTGCCAGCAGTTCCCCGGGGATCTATGGCTACACCTTC. Its protein product is CASSSPGIYGYTF.

The chain combines TRBV19 with TRBJ2-1; D is tentatively TRBD1 or TRBD2 (6 bases each). CDR1 and CDR2 (germline): LNHDA, SQIVND (reference sequence). V was pared by 5 bases and J by 4 bases, with 15 bases between. This CDR3 region has 15 residues. The CDR3: CASSPRRGPYNEQFF. The CDR3 DNA reads as TGTGCCAGTAGTCCCCGCCGGGGGCCATACAATGAGCAGTTCTTC.

V and J are TRBV4-1 and TRBJ2-7; 7 positions agree with TRBD2. The CDR3 runs 16 residues. Germline V lookup: CDR1 MGHRA, CDR2 YSYEKL. J was trimmed by 0 bases and V by 4 bases; bases with no gene match: 9. The CDR3 spells CASSRGTTVSSYEQYF. CDR3 coding DNA: TGCGCCAGCAGCCGCGGGACTACTGTCAGCTCCTACGAGCAGTACTTC.

V usage is TRBV28 and J usage is TRBJ2-5; the match to TRBD1 covers 7 bases. This CDR3 region has 14 residues. V was clipped by 6 bases and J by 5 bases; unmatched bases: 9. The V gene's germline CDR1 is MDHEN and CDR2 SYDVKM. In nucleotides, the CDR3 is TGTGCCAGCAGCCGCGGCAGGGGGTGGGAGACCCAGTACTTC. Residues: CASSRGRGWETQYF.

This clone has only a few counts. The gene calls are TRBV14 and TRBJ2-1; D remains ambiguous. Germline values: CDR1 SGHDN, CDR2 FVKESK. The CDR3 contains 15 residues. V was cut by 3 bases and J by 6 bases, with 15 bases left in between. CDR3 region: CASSHPATKTNEQFF. CDR3 nucleotide sequence: TGTGCCAGCAGCCACCCAGCGACCAAGACCAATGAGCAGTTCTTC.

The genes are TRBV27 and TRBJ2-7; D remains unclear. CDR1 is MNHEY, CDR2 SMNVEV, per germline (reference sequence). The CDR3 runs to 13 residues. The V end lost 6 bases, the J end lost 9 bases, and 18 bases lay between the germline ends. The CDR3 spells CASSTLGPLGQYF. The CDR3 DNA sequence: TGTGCCAGCAGCACCCTAGGGCCCCTCGGGCAGTACTTC.

V usage is TRBV11-2 and J usage is TRBJ1-1; the match to TRBD1 covers 7 bases. CDR3 length equals 16 residues. V lost 1 base, J lost 4 bases, and 9 bases stayed unmatched. Germline CDR1 is SGHAT and CDR2 is FQNNGV. Written as DNA, the CDR3 is TGTGCCAGCAGCTTAGGGACCAGGGGGAGGGGCACTGAAGCTTTCTTT. Encoded protein: CASSLGTRGRGTEAFF. The whole variable domain, filled in from reference TRBV11-2 and TRBJ1-1, reads EAGVAQSPRYKIIEKRQSVAFWCNPISGHATLYWYQQILGQGPKLLIQFQNNGVVDDSQLPKDRFSAERLKGVDSTLKIQPAKLEDSAVYLCASSLGTRGRGTEAFFGQGTRLTVV.

The chain is built from TRBV7-3 and TRBJ2-5; no reliable D call. V lost 5 bases and J 2 bases, leaving 15 bases between the germline ends. The V gene's germline CDR1 is SGHTA and CDR2 FQGTGA. The CDR3 sequence is 15 residues long. DNA for the CDR3: TGTGCCAGCAGCCTAATCGATGGACCTCAAGAGACCCAGTACTTC. Its protein product is CASSLIDGPQETQYF.

Concerning this clone itself: Other DNA sequences of this sample code for an identical CDR3. J is TRBJ2-3 and V is TRBV15; no reliable D call. V lost 1 base, J lost 5 bases, and 4 bases lay in between. Per the germline V gene, CDR1 is LNHNV and CDR2 is YYDKDF (reference sequence). The CDR3 loop spans 12 amino acids. CDR3 nucleotides: TGTGCCACCAGCAGAGTAAGAGATACGCAGTATTTT. This codes for CATSRVRDTQYF.

The chain carries TRBV18 and TRBJ2-7, with 7 bases identical to TRBD1. The CDR3 is made up of 16 amino acids. Germline CDR1 reads KGHSH; CDR2 reads LQKENI. With 4 bases clipped from V and 1 base from J, the junction kept 10 bases outside the gene matches. CDR3 loop: CASSLRQGGMSYEQYF. For the CDR3, the DNA is TGTGCCAGCTCACTTAGACAGGGCGGTATGTCCTACGAGCAGTACTTC.

The chain uses TRBV28 and TRBJ2-4; tentative D call: TRBD2 (7 bases). From germline, CDR1 is MDHEN and CDR2 SYDVKM. Between the trimmed V and J ends, which lost 2 bases and 8 bases, there was a span of 16 bases. This CDR3 spans 15 amino acids. In DNA, the CDR3 is TGTGCCAGCAGTTTAAACGGGGGGCGTAAAGACATTCAGTACTTC. It encodes CASSLNGGRKDIQYF.

The chain is built from TRBV5-1 and TRBJ2-7; D may be TRBD1 or TRBD2 (5 bases each). Trimming removed 2 bases from V and 6 bases from J, with 27 bases in between. CDR1 and CDR2 (germline): SGHRS, YFSETQ. The length of the CDR3 is 18 residues. The CDR3, as DNA: TGCGCCAGCAGCTTAGGATCGAGCCCCCCCAGGGAGTTATCCGAGCAGTACTTC. This gives the protein CASSLGSSPPRELSEQYF.

This sequence joins TRBV28 and TRBJ2-1; 7 nucleotides line up with TRBD1. The V gene end was trimmed by 4 bases and the J gene end by 2 bases; junction bases not matched to a gene: 8. Germline V gene data show CDR1 as MDHEN and CDR2 as SYDVKM. The length of the CDR3 is 16 residues. CDR3 amino acids: CASSSLKGAAYNEQFF. For the CDR3, the DNA is TGTGCCAGCAGTTCACTGAAGGGGGCGGCCTACAATGAGCAGTTCTTC.

The chain recombines TRBV27 with TRBJ2-3; the D gene is possibly TRBD2 (5 bases). With 4 bases removed from V and 3 bases from J, the gap between germline ends came to 20 bases. Germline V gene lookup returns CDR1 MNHEY and CDR2 SMNVEV (reference sequence). The CDR3 is 17 residues long. CDR3 residues: CASSSLFVLEGTDTQYF. The CDR3 DNA reads as TGTGCCAGCAGTTCGCTGTTTGTACTAGAAGGTACAGATACGCAGTATTTT.

This chain links TRBV11-2 with TRBJ2-2; D is ambiguous. V was shortened by 3 bases and J by 6 bases, with 5 bases between the two germline ends. Germline CDR1 reads SGHAT; CDR2 reads FQNNGV. This CDR3 spans 12 amino acids. CDR3 in amino acids: CASSFIAGELFF. Here the CDR3 DNA reads TGTGCCAGCAGCTTCATAGCCGGGGAGCTGTTTTTT.

The genes are TRBV7-3 and TRBJ2-7, with 9 bases that match TRBD2. The CDR3 length is 12 residues. V was clipped by 5 bases and J by 6 bases; unmatched bases: 2. Germline V gene data show CDR1 as SGHTA and CDR2 as FQGTGA. CDR3: CASSPTSGEQYF. CDR3 DNA: TGTGCCAGCAGCCCGACTAGCGGCGAGCAGTACTTC.

In its sample, this clone was seen a few times. The sample carries other DNA sequences with the same CDR3. The chain is built from TRBV2 and TRBJ1-1; 7 nucleotides align to TRBD1. The germline CDR1 and CDR2 sequences are SNHLY and FYNNEI. This CDR3 spans 13 amino acids. J gave up 3 bases and V 3 bases, and 1 base lay outside the gene matches. The CDR3 nucleotides read TGTGCCAGCAGTGAGCAGGGGGACACTGAAGCTTTCTTT. It is translated as CASSEQGDTEAFF.

With respect to this clone: The same CDR3 arises from other DNA sequences in this sample as well. The genes are TRBV10-3 and TRBJ2-7; perhaps D is TRBD1 or TRBD2 (5 bases each). The germline CDR1 and CDR2 sequences are ENHRY and SYGVKD. Trimming pared 0 bases from V and 6 bases from J, leaving 6 bases between. The CDR3 is 12 amino acids. This CDR3 reads CAISESGTEQYF. CDR3 sequence (DNA): TGTGCCATCAGTGAGTCGGGGACCGAGCAGTACTTC.

V is TRBV30 and J is TRBJ2-5; TRBD2 matches at 12 bases. Unmatched junction bases numbered 6, after V lost 8 bases and J lost 5 bases. The germline V gene encodes CDR1 GTSNPN and CDR2 SVGIG (reference sequence). The CDR3 sequence is 13 residues long. The CDR3 spells CAPPLAGGETQYF. The CDR3 bases are TGTGCCCCCCCGCTAGCGGGAGGGGAGACCCAGTACTTC.